A single sample is the source of the 14 T cell receptor beta chains below, sequenced in a study of cytomegalovirus exposure and HLA in healthy donors. Use of 60 Vbeta and 13 Jbeta primers characterized the PCR. Produced via immunoSEQ multiplex PCR; TCRdb's table is partial and in-frame only. The sample has roughly 120,000 clones; 74% are singletons. Sequencing was carried out using PBMCs. The receptor set was obtained from a woman aged 45 to 65 in good health and CMV-seropositive.

This chain connects TRBV11-2 to TRBJ2-2; possible D gene TRBD1, 6 bases. Per germline, CDR1 SGHAT and CDR2 FQNNGV. The ends were cut back, 5 bases at V and 0 bases at J, with 10 bases in the middle. The CDR3 is made up of 15 amino acids. CDR3 region: CASSPQGTNTGELFF. The CDR3 DNA is TGTGCCAGCAGCCCCCAGGGGACGAACACCGGGGAGCTGTTTTTT.

This clone appeared a few times. The chain carries TRBV6-6 and TRBJ2-2; D gene unclear. This CDR3 region has 15 residues. Between the trimmed V and J ends, which lost 2 bases and 1 base, there was a span of 8 bases. Germline-derived CDR1 and CDR2 are MNHNY and SVGAGI (reference sequence). Written as DNA, the CDR3 is TGTGCCAGCAGTTACCCCACAGAGAACACCGGGGAGCTGTTTTTT. Translation: CASSYPTENTGELFF.

This clone was seen just once. This chain connects TRBV5-1 to TRBJ1-1; D is unclear. Looked up from germline, CDR1 is SGHRS and CDR2 is YFSETQ. The CDR3 is 14 amino acids. V dropped 3 bases and J dropped 3 bases, with 12 bases sitting between them. CDR3 DNA sequence: TGCGCCAGCAGCTCCAACTGGAGGGACACTGAAGCTTTCTTT. This codes for CASSSNWRDTEAFF.

J is TRBJ2-5 and V is TRBV4-1, with D unclear. The CDR3 has 13 residues. Germline V gene data show CDR1 as MGHRA and CDR2 as YSYEKL. Trimming removed 8 bases at V and 4 bases at J, with 14 bases between. CDR3 DNA sequence: TGCGCCAGCCGGGTACCTAAGCGAGAGACCCAGTACTTC. It codes for CASRVPKRETQYF.

This chain connects TRBV7-2 to TRBJ2-3, with D perhaps matching TRBD1 (6 bases). The germline V gene has CDR1 SGHTA and CDR2 FQGNSA. The CDR3 spans 15 residues. V lost 0 bases and J lost 6, with 13 bases in between. The CDR3 sequence is CASSLASQQGDTQYF. In nucleotides, the CDR3 is TGTGCCAGCAGCTTAGCATCCCAACAGGGCGATACGCAGTATTTT. The whole variable domain, remainder taken from reference TRBV7-2 and TRBJ2-3, is GAGVSQSPSNKVTEKGKDVELRCDPISGHTALYWYRQSLGQGLEFLIYFQGNSAPDKSGLPSDRFSAERTGGSVSTLTIQRTQQEDSAVYLCASSLASQQGDTQYFGPGTRLTVL.

The chain uses TRBV7-8 and TRBJ1-3; D is unclear. The V end was cut by 6 bases, the J end by 4 bases, with 16 bases between. CDR3 length equals 15 residues. The V gene's germline CDR1 is SGHVS and CDR2 FQNEAQ. The CDR3 region has the DNA TGTGCCAGCAGTCAAATCCCCCTAATGGGAAACACCATATATTTT. Amino acid sequence: CASSQIPLMGNTIYF. The full variable domain, rest sourced from reference TRBV7-8 and TRBJ1-3, is GAGVSQSPRYKVAKRGQDVALRCDPISGHVSLFWYQQALGQGPEFLTYFQNEAQLDKSGLPSDRFFAERPEGSVSTLKIQRTQQEDSAVYLCASSQIPLMGNTIYFGEGSWLTVV.

Only a few counts were recorded for this clone. The CDR3 protein is CASSRRGQGAEDEQFF. CDR3 nucleotides: TGTGCCAGCAGCCGCCGAGGACAGGGGGCGGAAGATGAGCAGTTCTTC. The V and J genes are TRBV11-3 and TRBJ2-1; 11 positions match TRBD1. Germline CDR1 is SGHNT and CDR2 is YENEEA. J lost 8 bases, V lost 5 bases, and 11 bases had no gene match. The CDR3 runs to 16 residues. Looking up the rest from reference TRBV11-3 and TRBJ2-1 gives the full variable domain: EAGVVQSPRYKIIEKKQPVAFWCNPISGHNTLYWYLQNLGQGPELLIRYENEEAVDDSQLPKDRFSAERLKGVDSTLKIQPAELGDSAVYLCASSRRGQGAEDEQFFGPGTRLTVL.

The chain is built from TRBV7-2 and TRBJ1-2; 7 bases fit TRBD1. The CDR3 sequence is 15 residues long. V lost 5 bases to trimming and J lost 4 bases; unmatched junction nucleotides: 10. Germline values: CDR1 SGHTA, CDR2 FQGNSA. The CDR3 DNA is TGTGCCAGCAGCACGACAGGGAGGTCAACCTATGGCTACACCTTC. Its protein is CASSTTGRSTYGYTF.

The chain joins TRBV6-1 to TRBJ1-1; TRBD1 matches at 7 bases. With V trimmed by 8 bases and J by 7 bases, 4 bases remained unmatched. The germline V gene has CDR1 MNHNS and CDR2 SASEGT. The CDR3 length is 11 residues. The CDR3 DNA reads as TGTGCCAGCTCCAGGGGGTTTGAAGCTTTCTTT. Translation gives CASSRGFEAFF.

CDR3 nucleotides: TGTGCCAGCAGCCCTCCTTGGACAGGGGGGTTCGAGCAGTACTTC. Protein sequence: CASSPPWTGGFEQYF. This chain uses TRBV5-5 with TRBJ2-7; 10 bases line up with TRBD1. Germline CDR1 reads SGHKS; CDR2 reads YYEKEE (reference sequence). This CDR3 has 15 residues. The ends lost 4 bases at V and 6 bases at J; junction bases unmatched: 10.

The chain recombines TRBV2 with TRBJ2-1; maybe TRBD1 (6 bases). Trimming removed 6 bases at V and 0 bases at J, with 12 bases between. The CDR3 sequence is 15 residues long. The germline V gene has CDR1 SNHLY and CDR2 FYNNEI. CDR3 amino acids: CASRVTGSSYNEQFF. CDR3 DNA: TGTGCCAGCAGGGTAACAGGGAGCTCCTACAATGAGCAGTTCTTC.

This clone turned up a few times. Additional DNA sequences in this sample encode the identical CDR3. The rearrangement joins TRBV9 to TRBJ1-5, with TRBD1 as a possible D gene (6 bases). Germline CDR1 and CDR2: SGDLS and YYNGEE. The V and J ends lost 2 bases and 3 bases respectively, with 9 bases between them. This CDR3 has 14 amino acids. CDR3 bases: TGTGCCAGCAGCGTGGACAGCTCCAATCAGCCCCAGCATTTT. This translates into CASSVDSSNQPQHF.

The chain employs TRBV28 and TRBJ1-1, with D unclear. The CDR3 is made up of 17 amino acids. Germline assignment: CDR1 MDHEN and CDR2 SYDVKM. V gave up 6 bases and J gave up 4 bases, with 24 bases separating them. CDR3 in amino acids: CASSRYNTDTVGTEAFF. The CDR3 DNA sequence: TGTGCCAGCAGCCGATACAACACTGACACGGTCGGCACTGAAGCTTTCTTT.

The rearrangement links TRBV2 to TRBJ2-5, with 12 bases lining up with TRBD1. With 4 bases clipped from V and 5 bases from J, the junction kept 8 bases outside the gene matches. The CDR3 runs 16 residues. CDR1 and CDR2 from the germline V gene are SNHLY and FYNNEI. The CDR3 sequence is CASSGGTGGLRETQYF. CDR3 nucleotide sequence: TGTGCCAGCAGTGGGGGGACAGGGGGCCTGAGGGAGACCCAGTACTTC.